Each of the 21 T cell receptor beta chains below was sequenced from the same sample in a study of Graves' ophthalmopathy and Graves' hyperthyroidism listed by TCRdb under 2018. The reads were generated on an Illumina HiSeq 2000. TCR beta CDR3 regions were amplified from RNA transcripts for repertoire sequencing. HTBI primers and the Qiagen OneStep RT-PCR kit were used in a first-round RT-PCR, which was followed by a second-round multiplex PCR, size selection and purification. TCRdb cleaned the public reads at Q25 with fastp, built clones with MiXCR and kept in-frame beta chains. Each entry merges the rows of one CDR3 protein and shows their most common DNA and genes. The sample records over a million distinct CDR3 sequences, roughly two fifths of which are singletons. The ten biggest clones cover 8.5% to 14% of the sample. The sample taken for sequencing was peripheral blood or thyroid tissue (not recorded which). The origin of the receptors is an adult man with Graves' hyperthyroidism.

At least ten counts were recorded for this clonotype. The junction departs from the called germline gene at one end, perhaps through a read error. The chain carries TRBV5-1 and TRBJ2-2; the match to TRBD1 covers 11 bases. CDR3 size: 14 residues. Germline CDR1 is SGHRS and CDR2 is YFSETQ. Here the CDR3 reads CASRTGGATGELFF. CDR3 DNA: TGTGCCAGCAGGACAGGGGGCGCGACCGGGGAGCTGTTTTTT. Drawing the rest from reference TRBV5-1 and TRBJ2-2, the complete variable domain is KAGVTQTPRYLIKTRGQQVTLSCSPISGHRSVSWYQQTPGQGLQFLFEYFSETQRNKGNFPGRFSGRQFSNSRSEMNVSTLELGDSALYLCASRTGGATGELFFGEGSRLTVL.

This clonotype has only a few counts. The rearrangement links TRBV20-1 to TRBJ2-7; 7 bases line up with TRBD2. Unmatched junction bases numbered 5, after V lost 3 bases and J lost 6 bases. The CDR3 loop spans 12 amino acids. Germline lookup yields CDR1 DFQATT and CDR2 SNEGSKA (reference sequence). The CDR3 DNA follows: TGCAGTGCTAGCTTGCGGGAGTTCGAGCAGTACTTC. Protein sequence: CSASLREFEQYF.

V usage is TRBV29-1 and J usage is TRBJ2-7; tentatively, D is TRBD2 (6 bases). Germline V gene sequence: CDR1 SQVTM, CDR2 ANQGSEA. With 4 bases removed from V and 6 bases from J, the gap between germline ends came to 16 bases. The CDR3 sequence is 13 residues long. CDR3 region: CSVAGVLSGEQYF. As DNA, the CDR3 is TGCAGCGTTGCGGGGGTACTATCGGGCGAGCAGTACTTC.

A remark on this clonotype: A much larger clone lies one base from this, so it may be a read error. The CDR3 ends on some other residue instead of the conserved phenylalanine or tryptophan, so this is likely a read error. J is TRBJ1-2 and V is TRBV19, with D hard to call. CDR1 LNHDA and CDR2 SQIVND come from the germline V gene (reference sequence). The CDR3 covers 13 residues. V was cut by 3 bases and J by 0 bases, with 5 bases left in between. The CDR3 DNA reads as TGTGCCAGTAGTATCGGATCTAACTATGGCTACACCCTC. The encoded protein is CASSIGSNYGYTL.

For this clonotype: A read error is possible here, since a much larger clone lies one base away. V usage is TRBV5-6 and J usage is TRBJ1-1; a weak D match, TRBD1 (5 bases). The CDR3 is 14 residues long. The germline CDR1 and CDR2 sequences are SGHDT and YYEEEE. The CDR3 sequence: CAGSRPGLNTEAFF. The CDR3 DNA is TGTGCCGGCAGCCGCCCAGGGTTGAACACTGAAGCTTTCTTT.

This clonotype has just a few counts. The rearrangement joins TRBV7-2 to TRBJ2-2; 12 positions match TRBD2. Germline lookup yields CDR1 SGHTA and CDR2 FQGNSA. This CDR3 contains 20 residues. The ends lost 3 bases at V and 0 bases at J; junction bases unmatched: 11. The CDR3 sequence: CASSLPGTGLAGSNTGELFF. The CDR3 DNA follows: TGTGCCAGCAGCTTGCCCGGGACAGGACTAGCGGGGTCGAACACCGGGGAGCTGTTTTTT.

The chain has TRBV2 and TRBJ2-7; 10 nucleotides agree with TRBD2. Germline CDR1 SNHLY, CDR2 FYNNEI. The CDR3 loop spans 15 amino acids. The junction had 9 bases not matched to a gene; V was cut back by 6 bases and J by 4 bases. CDR3: CASSVRTSGSYEQYF. The CDR3 DNA reads as TGTGCCAGCAGCGTTAGGACTAGCGGAAGTTACGAGCAGTACTTC.

This chain links TRBV4-3 with TRBJ1-6; D unclear. There are 15 residues in the CDR3. Germline V lookup: CDR1 LGHNA, CDR2 YSLEER. V lost 0 bases and J lost 5, with 8 bases in between. The CDR3 loop is CASSQDGGDNSPLHF. CDR3 sequence (DNA): TGCGCCAGCAGCCAAGATGGCGGAGATAATTCACCCCTCCACTTT.

There are a few counts of this clonotype. The chain carries TRBV19 and TRBJ2-2; D is unresolved. Trimming stripped 7 bases from V and 6 bases from J, with 18 bases between. Germline CDR1 is LNHDA and CDR2 is SQIVND (reference sequence). The CDR3 length is 15 residues. In nucleotides, the CDR3 is TGTGCCAGTACCCCGGACCGACATAGGGCCGGGGAGCTGTTTTTT. This codes for CASTPDRHRAGELFF. Filled out from reference TRBV19 and TRBJ2-2, the complete variable domain reads DGGITQSPKYLFRKEGQNVTLSCEQNLNHDAMYWYRQDPGQGLRLIYYSQIVNDFQKGDIAEGYSVSREKKESFPLTVTSAQKNPTAFYLCASTPDRHRAGELFFGEGSRLTVL.

Points on this clonotype: At one boundary the junction diverges from the germline segment, which might be a read error. The chain uses TRBV10-3 and TRBJ2-7; D ambiguous. Germline V gives CDR1 ENHRY, CDR2 SYGVKD. This CDR3 comprises 12 residues. CDR3 in DNA: TGTGCCAGCAGTTTACCTCGTCGCGAGCAGTACTTC. Translated: CASSLPRREQYF.

The chain links TRBV5-5 to TRBJ1-1; D uncertain. CDR1 and CDR2 (germline): SGHKS, YYEKEE (reference sequence). The germline V and J ends were trimmed by 3 bases and 1 base, with 10 bases remaining between them. The CDR3 length is 14 residues. CDR3 loop: CASSSRRANTEAFF. The DNA of the CDR3 is TGTGCCAGCAGCTCCCGGCGCGCGAACACTGAAGCTTTCTTT.

V and J are TRBV7-9 and TRBJ1-6; a possible D gene is TRBD1 (6 bases). The ends were cut back, 10 bases at V and 2 bases at J, with 12 bases in the middle. The CDR3 is 14 residues long. Germline V gene data show CDR1 as SEHNR and CDR2 as FQNEAQ (reference sequence). The CDR3 DNA is TGTGCCACCCCCACAGGGACCTATAATTCACCCCTCCACTTT. This gives the protein CATPTGTYNSPLHF.

The J gene is TRBJ2-5, the V gene TRBV9, with a weak D call TRBD1 (6 bases). V was trimmed by 3 bases and J by 0 bases, leaving 9 bases between them. Looked up from germline, CDR1 is SGDLS and CDR2 is YYNGEE. The CDR3 is made up of 14 amino acids. CDR3 DNA: TGTGCCAGCAGCGCCAGGGGCCACCAAGAGACCCAGTACTTC. Translation gives CASSARGHQETQYF. Looking up the rest from reference TRBV9 and TRBJ2-5 gives the full variable domain: DSGVTQTPKHLITATGQRVTLRCSPRSGDLSVYWYQQSLDQGLQFLIQYYNGEERAKGNILERFSAQQFPDLHSELNLSSLELGDSALYFCASSARGHQETQYFGPGTRLLVL.

The rearrangement uses TRBV29-1 and TRBJ2-5; no firm D call. This CDR3 spans 13 amino acids. Trimming took 2 bases from V and 10 from J, leaving 17 bases between them. CDR1 is SQVTM, CDR2 ANQGSEA, per germline. The CDR3: CSVESGRTASQYF. The CDR3 region has the DNA TGCAGCGTTGAATCCGGCAGGACGGCGAGCCAGTACTTC.

The V call is TRBV20-1, the J call TRBJ1-1; 7 nucleotides agree with TRBD1. The CDR3 sequence is 16 residues long. The V gene end was trimmed by 5 bases and the J gene end by 5 bases; junction bases not matched to a gene: 17. Germline V gene data show CDR1 as DFQATT and CDR2 as SNEGSKA (reference sequence). CDR3 loop: CSAGLRGFTGVTEAFF. CDR3 sequence (DNA): TGCAGTGCTGGGTTAAGGGGTTTTACAGGGGTAACTGAAGCTTTCTTT.

Notes on this clonotype: Just one base apart from a much larger clone, this may be a read error. The V gene is TRBV12-3 or TRBV12-4, the J gene TRBJ1-6; TRBD1 agrees at 7 bases. This CDR3 region has 15 residues. The ends lost 3 bases at V and 8 bases at J; junction bases unmatched: 7. The CDR3: CASSFQGGGHSPLHF. The CDR3 DNA follows: TGTGCCAGCAGTTTCCAGGGAGGGGGCCATTCACCCCTCCACTTT.

J is TRBJ2-7 and V is TRBV7-9; TRBD1 matches 10 bases. The CDR3 extends over 15 amino acids. V trimming: 5 bases; J trimming: 6 bases; junction bases outside the gene matches: 10. Per the germline V gene, CDR1 is SEHNR and CDR2 is FQNEAQ (reference sequence). The CDR3 DNA sequence: TGTGCCAGCAGCCCGCTCGGGACAGGGGTTATCGAGCAGTACTTC. Translating it yields CASSPLGTGVIEQYF.

The table lists this clonotype with many counts. The chain has TRBV29-1 and TRBJ2-5; possible D gene TRBD2, 5 bases. V lost 7 bases, J lost 1 base, and 13 bases lay in between. The CDR3 extends over 13 amino acids. CDR1 is SQVTM and CDR2 is ANQGSEA in the germline V gene. CDR3 nucleotides: TGCAGCGCCGACGAGGGTGCCCAAGAGACCCAGTACTTC. It encodes CSADEGAQETQYF.

This clonotype was picked up many times. The chain recombines TRBV4-3 with TRBJ1-6, with D tentatively TRBD1 (5 bases). Trimming stripped 3 bases from V and 0 bases from J, with 12 bases between. This CDR3 is 17 amino acids long. CDR1 LGHNA and CDR2 YSLEER come from the germline V gene. The DNA of the CDR3 is TGCGCCAGCAGCCAGGTGCAGGGTAGCTCCTATAATTCACCCCTCCACTTT. Translated, it gives CASSQVQGSSYNSPLHF.

The DNA for the CDR3 is TGTGCCAGCAGTCGGGGGGGGCCTGAAGCTTTCTTT. This codes for CASSRGGPEAFF. This sequence joins TRBV12-3 or TRBV12-4 and TRBJ1-1, with D possibly TRBD1 on 6 matching bases. Trimming removed 5 bases from V and 6 bases from J, with 10 bases in between. The CDR3 loop spans 12 amino acids.

This clonotype has ten or more counts. The chain links TRBV5-5 to TRBJ1-1; no firm D call. Germline values: CDR1 SGHKS, CDR2 YYEKEE (reference sequence). This CDR3 spans 13 amino acids. Trimming cost V 1 base and J 5 bases, with 9 bases left between them. CDR3 region: CASSLTTATEAFF. The CDR3 DNA is TGTGCCAGCAGCTTGACGACGGCAACTGAAGCTTTCTTT.